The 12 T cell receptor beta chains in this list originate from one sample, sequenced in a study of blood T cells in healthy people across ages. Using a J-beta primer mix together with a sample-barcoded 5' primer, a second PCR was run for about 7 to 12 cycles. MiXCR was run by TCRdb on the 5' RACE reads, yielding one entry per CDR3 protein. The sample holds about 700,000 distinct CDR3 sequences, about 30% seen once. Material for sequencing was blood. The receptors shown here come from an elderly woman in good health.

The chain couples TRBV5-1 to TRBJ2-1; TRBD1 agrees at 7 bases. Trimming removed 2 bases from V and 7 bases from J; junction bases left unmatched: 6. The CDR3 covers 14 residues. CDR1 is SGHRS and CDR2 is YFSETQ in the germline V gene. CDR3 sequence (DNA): TGCGCCAGCAGCTTAAGACAGGGTACAAATGAGCAGTTCTTC. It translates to CASSLRQGTNEQFF.

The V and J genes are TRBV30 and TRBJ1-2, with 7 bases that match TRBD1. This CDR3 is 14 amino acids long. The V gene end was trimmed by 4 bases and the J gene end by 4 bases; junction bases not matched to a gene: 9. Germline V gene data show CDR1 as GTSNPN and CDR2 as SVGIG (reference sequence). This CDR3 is CAWKSGGAGYGYTF. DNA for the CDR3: TGTGCCTGGAAATCAGGGGGGGCTGGCTATGGCTACACCTTC.

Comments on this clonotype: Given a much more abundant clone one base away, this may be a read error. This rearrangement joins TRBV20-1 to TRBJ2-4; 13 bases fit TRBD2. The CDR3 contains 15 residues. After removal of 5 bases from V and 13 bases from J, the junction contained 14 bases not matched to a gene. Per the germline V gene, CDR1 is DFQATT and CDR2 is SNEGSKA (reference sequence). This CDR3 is CSASTSGGAFREQYF. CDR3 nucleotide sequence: TGCAGTGCTTCCACTAGCGGGGGGGCCTTTCGAGAGCAGTACTTC.

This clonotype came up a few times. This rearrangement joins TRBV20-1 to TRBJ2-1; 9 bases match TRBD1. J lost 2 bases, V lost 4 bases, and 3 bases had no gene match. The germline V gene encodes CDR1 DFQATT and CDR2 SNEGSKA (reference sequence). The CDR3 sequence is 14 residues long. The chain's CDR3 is CSATGDRAYNEQFF. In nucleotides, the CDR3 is TGCAGTGCTACCGGGGACAGGGCCTACAATGAGCAGTTCTTC.

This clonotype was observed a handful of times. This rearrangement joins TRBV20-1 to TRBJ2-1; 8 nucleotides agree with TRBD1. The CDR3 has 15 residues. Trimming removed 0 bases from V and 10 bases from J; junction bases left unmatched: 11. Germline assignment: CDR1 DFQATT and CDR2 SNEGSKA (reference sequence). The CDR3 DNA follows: TGCAGTGCTAGAGATCAGGGGGCAAGCTCCTACGAGCAGTTCTTC. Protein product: CSARDQGASSYEQFF.

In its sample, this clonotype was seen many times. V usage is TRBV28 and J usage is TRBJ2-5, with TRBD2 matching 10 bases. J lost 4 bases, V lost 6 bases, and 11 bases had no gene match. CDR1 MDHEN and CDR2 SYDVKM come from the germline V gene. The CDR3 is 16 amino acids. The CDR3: CASRSPGAGGPETQYF. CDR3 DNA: TGTGCCAGCAGATCCCCGGGAGCGGGGGGGCCAGAGACCCAGTACTTC. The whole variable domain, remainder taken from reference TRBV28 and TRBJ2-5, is DVKVTQSSRYLVKRTGEKVFLECVQDMDHENMFWYRQDPGLGLRLIYFSYDVKMKEKGDIPEGYSVSREKKERFSLILESASTNQTSMYLCASRSPGAGGPETQYFGPGTRLLVL.

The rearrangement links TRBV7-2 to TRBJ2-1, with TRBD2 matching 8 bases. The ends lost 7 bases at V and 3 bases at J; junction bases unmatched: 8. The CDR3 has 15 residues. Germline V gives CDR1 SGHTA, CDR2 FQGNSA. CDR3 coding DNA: TGTGCCAGCAACTTCCGGGGGGGCGTCTACAATGAGCAGTTCTTC. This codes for CASNFRGGVYNEQFF.

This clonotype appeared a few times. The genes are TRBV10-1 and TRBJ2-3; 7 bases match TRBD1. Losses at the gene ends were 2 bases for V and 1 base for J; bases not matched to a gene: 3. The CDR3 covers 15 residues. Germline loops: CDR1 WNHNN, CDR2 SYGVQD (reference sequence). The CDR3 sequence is CASSEGTVGTDTQYF. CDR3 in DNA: TGCGCCAGCAGTGAGGGGACAGTAGGCACAGATACGCAGTATTTT.

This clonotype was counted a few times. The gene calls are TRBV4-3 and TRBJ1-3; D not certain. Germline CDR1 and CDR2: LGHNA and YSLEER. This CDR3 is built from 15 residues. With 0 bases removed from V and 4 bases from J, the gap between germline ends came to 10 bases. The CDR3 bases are TGCGCCAGCAGCCAAGATGACGCTTCGGGAAACACCATATATTTT. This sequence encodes CASSQDDASGNTIYF.

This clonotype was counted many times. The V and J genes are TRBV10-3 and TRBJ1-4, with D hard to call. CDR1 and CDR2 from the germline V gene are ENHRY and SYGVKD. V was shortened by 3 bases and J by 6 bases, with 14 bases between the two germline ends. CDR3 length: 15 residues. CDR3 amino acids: CAISEAAGAYEKLFF. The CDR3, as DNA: TGTGCCATCAGTGAAGCGGCAGGCGCCTATGAAAAACTGTTTTTT.

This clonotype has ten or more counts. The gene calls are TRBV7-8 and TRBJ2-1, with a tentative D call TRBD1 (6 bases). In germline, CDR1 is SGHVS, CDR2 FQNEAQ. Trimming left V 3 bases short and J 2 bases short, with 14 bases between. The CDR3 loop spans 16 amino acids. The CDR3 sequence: CASSFRTVGAYNEQFF. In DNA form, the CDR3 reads TGTGCCAGCAGCTTTCGGACAGTCGGGGCCTACAATGAGCAGTTCTTC. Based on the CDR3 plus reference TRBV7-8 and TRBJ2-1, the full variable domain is GAGVSQSPRYKVAKRGQDVALRCDPISGHVSLFWYQQALGQGPEFLTYFQNEAQLDKSGLPSDRFFAERPEGSVSTLKIQRTQQEDSAVYLCASSFRTVGAYNEQFFGPGTRLTVL.

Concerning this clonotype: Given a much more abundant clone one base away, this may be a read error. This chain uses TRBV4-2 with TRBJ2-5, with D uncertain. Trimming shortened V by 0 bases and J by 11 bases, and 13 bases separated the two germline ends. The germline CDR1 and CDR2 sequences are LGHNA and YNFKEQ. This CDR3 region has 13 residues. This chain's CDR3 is CASSQDRLGEQYF. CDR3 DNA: TGTGCCAGCAGCCAAGATAGGCTTGGTGAGCAGTACTTC.